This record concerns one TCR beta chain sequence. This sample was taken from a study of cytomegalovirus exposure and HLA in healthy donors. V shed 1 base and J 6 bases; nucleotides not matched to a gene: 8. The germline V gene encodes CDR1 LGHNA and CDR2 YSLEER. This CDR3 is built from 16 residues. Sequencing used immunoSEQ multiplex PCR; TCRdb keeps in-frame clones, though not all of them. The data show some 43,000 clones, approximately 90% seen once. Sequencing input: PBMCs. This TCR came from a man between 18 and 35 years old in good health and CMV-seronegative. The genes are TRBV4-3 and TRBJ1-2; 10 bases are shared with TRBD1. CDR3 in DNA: TGCGCCAGCAGCCAAGGGTCCGACAGGGGGCCAGATGGCTACACCTTC. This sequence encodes CASSQGSDRGPDGYTF.